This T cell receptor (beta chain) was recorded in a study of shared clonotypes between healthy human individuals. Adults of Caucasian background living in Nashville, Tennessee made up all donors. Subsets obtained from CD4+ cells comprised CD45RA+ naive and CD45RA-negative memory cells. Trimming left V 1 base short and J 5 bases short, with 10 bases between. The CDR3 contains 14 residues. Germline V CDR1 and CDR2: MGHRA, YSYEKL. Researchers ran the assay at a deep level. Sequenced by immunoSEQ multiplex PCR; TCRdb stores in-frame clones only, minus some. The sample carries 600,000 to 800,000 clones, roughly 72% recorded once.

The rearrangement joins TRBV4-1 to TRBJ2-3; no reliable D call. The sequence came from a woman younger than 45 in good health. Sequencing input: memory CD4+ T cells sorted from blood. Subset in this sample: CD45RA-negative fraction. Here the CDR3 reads CASSQVGFLDTQYF. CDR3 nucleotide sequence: TGCGCCAGCAGCCAAGTGGGCTTCCTAGATACGCAGTATTTT.